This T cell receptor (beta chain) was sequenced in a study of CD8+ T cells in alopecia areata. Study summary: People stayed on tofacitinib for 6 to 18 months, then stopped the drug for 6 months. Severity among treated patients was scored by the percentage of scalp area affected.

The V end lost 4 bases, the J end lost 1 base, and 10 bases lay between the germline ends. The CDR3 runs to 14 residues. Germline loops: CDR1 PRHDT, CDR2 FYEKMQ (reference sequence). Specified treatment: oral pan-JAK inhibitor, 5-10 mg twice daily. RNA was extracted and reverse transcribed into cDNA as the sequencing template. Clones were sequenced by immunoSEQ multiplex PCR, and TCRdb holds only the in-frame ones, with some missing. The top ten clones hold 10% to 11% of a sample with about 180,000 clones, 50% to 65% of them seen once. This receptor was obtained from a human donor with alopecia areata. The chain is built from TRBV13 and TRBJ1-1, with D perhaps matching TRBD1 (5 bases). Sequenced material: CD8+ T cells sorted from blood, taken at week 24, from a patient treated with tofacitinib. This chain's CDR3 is CASSSKGENTEAFF. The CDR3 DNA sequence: TGTGCCAGCAGCTCTAAAGGGGAGAACACTGAAGCTTTCTTT.